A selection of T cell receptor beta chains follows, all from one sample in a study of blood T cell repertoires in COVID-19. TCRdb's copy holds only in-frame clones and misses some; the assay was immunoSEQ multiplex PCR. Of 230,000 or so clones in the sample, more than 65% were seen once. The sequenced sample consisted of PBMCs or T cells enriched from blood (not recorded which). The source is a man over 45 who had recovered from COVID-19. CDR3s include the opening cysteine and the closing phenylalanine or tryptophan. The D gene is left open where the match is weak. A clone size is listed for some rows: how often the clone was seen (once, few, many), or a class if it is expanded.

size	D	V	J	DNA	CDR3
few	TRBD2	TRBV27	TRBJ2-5	TGTGCCAGCAGTCCCGGGACTAGCGGGACAGCTAAACACCAAGAGACCCAGTACTTC	CASSPGTSGTAKHQETQYF
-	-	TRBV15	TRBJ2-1	TGTGCCACCAGCAGAGATGTTTCCCGGGATAGGTTCTTC	CATSRDVSRDRFF
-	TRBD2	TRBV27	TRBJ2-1	TGTGCCAGCAGCCTGACGGCGGGGGATTACAATGAGCAGTTCTTC	CASSLTAGDYNEQFF
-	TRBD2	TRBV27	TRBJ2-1	TGTGCCAGCACCTTTAGCGGGAGGCCCTACAATGAGCAGTTCTTC	CASTFSGRPYNEQFF
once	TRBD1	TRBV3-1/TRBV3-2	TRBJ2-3	TGTGCCAGCAGCCCGTCTTTAGGACAGGGGGAAGATACGCAGTATTTT	CASSPSLGQGEDTQYF
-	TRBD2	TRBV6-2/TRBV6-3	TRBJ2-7	TGTGCCAGCAGCCCAATCCGCGGGGGGGCCAACTACGAGCAGTACTTC	CASSPIRGGANYEQYF
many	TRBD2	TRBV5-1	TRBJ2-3	TGCGCCAGCAGCCTTAGCGGGGGGGCCGCAGATACGCAGTATTTT	CASSLSGGAADTQYF
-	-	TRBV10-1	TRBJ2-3	TGCGCCAGCAGCTCCGGTGGTAGCACAGATACGCAGTATTTT	CASSSGGSTDTQYF
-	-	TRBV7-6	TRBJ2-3	TGTGCCAGCAGCCCACAGGAGGGAGGAGATACGCAGTATTTT	CASSPQEGGDTQYF
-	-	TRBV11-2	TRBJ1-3	TGTGCCAGCAGCTTCGAGAGTGTTGGAAACACCATATATTTT	CASSFESVGNTIYF
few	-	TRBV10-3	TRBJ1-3	TGTGCCATCAGTGAGTCTGGGGGCTACACCATATATTTT	CAISESGGYTIYF
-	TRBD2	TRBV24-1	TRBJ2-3	TGTGCCACCAGTGAGACTAGCGGGAGGGCCCCAGATACGCAGTATTTT	CATSETSGRAPDTQYF
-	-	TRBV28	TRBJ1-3	TGTGCCAGCAGTTTTTGGCCCCGCGGTGGAAACACCATATATTTT	CASSFWPRGGNTIYF
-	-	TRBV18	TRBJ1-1	TGTGCCAGCTCACCCACTAGGCTGGGCACTGAAGCTTTCTTT	CASSPTRLGTEAFF
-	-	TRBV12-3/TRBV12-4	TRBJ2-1	TGTGCCAGCAGGGACGGACAGCCGATCGAGCAGTTCTTC	CASRDGQPIEQFF
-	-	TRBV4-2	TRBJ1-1	TGTGCCAGCAGCCAGGGGCTCAGGGACTTGAACACTGAAGCTTTCTTT	CASSQGLRDLNTEAFF
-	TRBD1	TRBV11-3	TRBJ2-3	TGTGCCAGCAGCTCCGACAGGGGGCGCACAGATACGCAGTATTTT	CASSSDRGRTDTQYF
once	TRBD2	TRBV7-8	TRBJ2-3	TGTGCCAGCAGTATAGCGGGGGGACGAGATACGCAGTATTTT	CASSIAGGRDTQYF
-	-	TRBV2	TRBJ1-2	TGTGCCAGCACCCCCCCGGGGGGGCTAGTTGGCTACACCTTC	CASTPPGGLVGYTF
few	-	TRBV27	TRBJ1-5	TGTGCCAGCAGTTTTCCAGATCAGCCCCAGCATTTT	CASSFPDQPQHF
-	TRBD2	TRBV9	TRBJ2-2	TGTGCCAGCAGCGTAGCATGGACTAGCAAGGCCGGGGAGCTGTTTTTT	CASSVAWTSKAGELFF
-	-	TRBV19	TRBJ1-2	TGTGCCAGTAGATCTATCGGGAGCCATGGCTACACCTTC	CASRSIGSHGYTF
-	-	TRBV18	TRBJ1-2	TGTGCCAGCTCACCACAAGACCTCACACGGGGCTATGGCTACACCTTC	CASSPQDLTRGYGYTF
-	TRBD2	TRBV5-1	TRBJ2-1	TGCGCCAGCAGCACCACAGCGGGAGGGTCCAATGAGCAGTTCTTC	CASSTTAGGSNEQFF
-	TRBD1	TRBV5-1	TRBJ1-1	TGCGCCAGCAGCACGGGACAGGTGAACACTGAAGCTTTCTTT	CASSTGQVNTEAFF
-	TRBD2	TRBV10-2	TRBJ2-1	TGCGCCAGCAGTGAGCCAAACTTAGCGGGAGGAAGTGAGCAGTTCTTC	CASSEPNLAGGSEQFF
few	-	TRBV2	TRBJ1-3	TGTGCCAGCAGTGAAGCGCCAGGGAATGGAAACACCATATATTTT	CASSEAPGNGNTIYF
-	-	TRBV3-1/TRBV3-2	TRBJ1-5	TGTGCCAGCAGCCAGTCTCTTGAGCAGCCCCAGCATTTT	CASSQSLEQPQHF
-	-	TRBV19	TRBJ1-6	TGTGCCAGTAGTATAGAGACAGCTGCAAATTCACCCCTCCACTTT	CASSIETAANSPLHF
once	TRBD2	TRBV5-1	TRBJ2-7	TGCGCCAGCAGCCCGGGAGGGGCGGACGAGCAGTACTTC	CASSPGGADEQYF
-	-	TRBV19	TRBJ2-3	TGTGCCAGTAGCCCCGTGGGCGCGGGTCGCACAGATACGCAGTATTTT	CASSPVGAGRTDTQYF
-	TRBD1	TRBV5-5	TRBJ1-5	TGTGCCAGCAGCAGGACAGGATATAGCAATCAGCCCCAGCATTTT	CASSRTGYSNQPQHF
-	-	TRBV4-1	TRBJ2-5	TGCGCCAGCAGCCAAGAAGCCCTACAAGAGACCCAGTACTTC	CASSQEALQETQYF
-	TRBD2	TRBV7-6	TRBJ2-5	TGTGCCAGCAGCTTAGCGCCTAGCGGGGGGGCAGGGGAGACCCAGTACTTC	CASSLAPSGGAGETQYF
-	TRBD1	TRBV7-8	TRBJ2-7	TGTGCCAGCAGCGTAAGTTCCGGGACAGGGACGGTCGAGCAGTACTTC	CASSVSSGTGTVEQYF
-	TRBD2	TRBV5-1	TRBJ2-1	TGCGCCAGCAGCCCCTCGGGACTAGCGGTACCCTACAATGAGCAGTTCTTC	CASSPSGLAVPYNEQFF
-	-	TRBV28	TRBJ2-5	TGTGCCAGCAGAGCCAGACCCGAGCCAGGGACCCAGTACTTC	CASRARPEPGTQYF
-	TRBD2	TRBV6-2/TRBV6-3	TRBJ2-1	TGTGCCAGCAGTTACTCCCCGCTAGCGGGGGGGGAGTCCTACAATGAGCAGTTCTTC	CASSYSPLAGGESYNEQFF
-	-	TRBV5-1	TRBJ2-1	TGCGCCAGCAGCTTTTTAGGGGACAATGAGCAGTTCTTC	CASSFLGDNEQFF
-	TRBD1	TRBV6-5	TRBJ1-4	TGTGCCAGCAGGGAGACAGGGGCGGAAAAACTGTTTTTT	CASRETGAEKLFF
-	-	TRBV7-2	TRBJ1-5	TGTGCCAGCACCTCAACCGGGTCGAATCAGCCCCAGCATTTT	CASTSTGSNQPQHF
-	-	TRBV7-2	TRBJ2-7	TGTGCCAGCAGCTTCCCAGGGGACCTCTCCTACGAGCAGTACTTC	CASSFPGDLSYEQYF
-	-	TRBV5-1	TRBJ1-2	TGCGCCAGCAGCTCGGGGATCGATTTTTCTAACTATGGCTACACCTTC	CASSSGIDFSNYGYTF
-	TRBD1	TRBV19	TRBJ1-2	TGTGCCAGTAGTCAACAGGGGGTCCAGTATGGCTACACCTTC	CASSQQGVQYGYTF
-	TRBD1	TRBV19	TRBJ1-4	TGTGCCAGTAGTATCACAGGGGCGACTCGTGAACTGTTTTTT	CASSITGATRELFF
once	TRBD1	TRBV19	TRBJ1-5	TGTGCCACCTTTCCGGGACAGGGGGACAATCAGCCCCAGCATTTT	CATFPGQGDNQPQHF
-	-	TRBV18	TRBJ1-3	TGTGCCAGCTCACCAGACACACAAGGAAACACCATATATTTT	CASSPDTQGNTIYF
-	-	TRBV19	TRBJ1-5	TGCAGGGAACGAGGTCAGCCCCAGCATTTT	CRERGQPQHF
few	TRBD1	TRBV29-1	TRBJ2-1	TGCAGCGTTGAATCCAACGACAGGGGATCCTACAATGAGCAGTTCTTC	CSVESNDRGSYNEQFF